This T cell receptor beta chain was recovered during a study of CD8+ T cells in alopecia areata. V lost 6 bases, J lost 4 bases, and 8 bases lay in between. Per germline, CDR1 LGHNA and CDR2 YNFKEQ. There are 12 residues in the CDR3. Extracted RNA was reverse transcribed into cDNA, the sequencing template. This table comes from immunoSEQ multiplex PCR, and its TCRdb copy is limited to in-frame clones, with some not included. The sample shows under 200,000 clones, roughly 65% of them seen only once. Treatment indicated: oral pan-JAK inhibitor, 5-10 mg twice daily. The specimen was CD4+ T cells sorted from blood, collected at week 4, from a patient treated with tofacitinib. The V and J genes are TRBV4-2 and TRBJ2-3; D call uncertain. The clonotype comes from a human donor with alopecia areata. This chain's CDR3 is CASSPRSDTQYF. Here the CDR3 DNA reads TGTGCCAGCAGTCCCCGATCAGATACGCAGTATTTT.